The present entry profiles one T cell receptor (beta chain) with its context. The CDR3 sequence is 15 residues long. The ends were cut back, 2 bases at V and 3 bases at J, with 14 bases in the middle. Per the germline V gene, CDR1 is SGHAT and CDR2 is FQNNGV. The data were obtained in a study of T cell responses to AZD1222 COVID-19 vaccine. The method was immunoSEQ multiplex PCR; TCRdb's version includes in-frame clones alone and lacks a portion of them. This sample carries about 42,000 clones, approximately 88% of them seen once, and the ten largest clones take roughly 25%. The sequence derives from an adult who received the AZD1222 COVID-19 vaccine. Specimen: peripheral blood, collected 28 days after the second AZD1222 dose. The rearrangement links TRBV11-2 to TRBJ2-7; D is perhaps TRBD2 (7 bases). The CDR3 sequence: CASSLTGGVHYEQYF. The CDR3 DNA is TGTGCCAGCAGCTTAACGGGGGGCGTGCACTACGAGCAGTACTTC.